This TCR beta chain derives from a study of blood T cell repertoires in COVID-19. As for the study in general: Sample material is recorded as cDNA or gDNA derived from T cells, B-cell-depleted T cells, or PBMCs.

Sequenced by immunoSEQ multiplex PCR; TCRdb stores in-frame clones only, minus some. The data hold 250,000 or so clones, with approximately 89% observed a single time. This CDR3 spans 13 amino acids. Germline V gene data show CDR1 as SEHNR and CDR2 as FQNEAQ (reference sequence). V gave up 2 bases and J gave up 6 bases, with 10 bases separating them. The material sequenced was PBMCs or T cells enriched from blood (not recorded which). This clonotype was sampled from a woman in her thirties or forties who had been exposed to COVID-19. The J gene is TRBJ1-2, the V gene TRBV7-9; D is possibly TRBD1 (6 bases). The CDR3 protein is CASSLLAGDGYTF. For the CDR3, the DNA is TGTGCCAGCAGCTTATTAGCAGGGGATGGCTACACCTTC.